The TCR beta chain under discussion was sequenced for a study of cytomegalovirus exposure and HLA in healthy donors. Study in general: Earlier results showed roughly 120 million unique TCR beta sequences derived from approximately 170 million T cells. The study's findings and limits: In the analysis, some V segments, TRBV6-2 and TRBV6-3 included, were excluded as indistinguishable. The investigators catalogued 150 to 200 TCR beta chains as cytomegalovirus-associated. CMV serostatus was the only recorded immune exposure for donors.

The PCR employed 60 Vbeta primers together with 13 Jbeta primers. Here immunoSEQ multiplex PCR was the method, and the copy in TCRdb shows in-frame clones only, minus some. Altogether fewer than 250,000 clones are present, around 84% being singletons, with the ten largest covering approximately 2%. The CDR3 is made up of 13 amino acids. The V and J ends lost 5 bases and 9 bases respectively, with 16 bases between them. Germline V gives CDR1 SEHNR, CDR2 FQNEAQ (reference sequence). A remark on this clone: The antigen is unknown.

The sequenced sample was PBMCs. The chain combines TRBV7-9 with TRBJ2-5; D might be TRBD2 (6 bases). The clonotype originates from a woman aged 18-29 years in good health and CMV-seronegative. CDR3: CASSPRDGGAQYF. The CDR3 DNA reads as TGTGCCAGCAGCCCGAGGGACGGCGGGGCCCAGTACTTC.